Following are 27 T cell receptor beta chains from one sample sequenced in a study of blood T cell repertoires in COVID-19. Clones were sequenced by immunoSEQ multiplex PCR, and TCRdb holds only the in-frame ones, with some missing. The sample contains almost 200,000 clones, 70% to 80% of which appear only once. Sequences were obtained from peripheral blood. All receptors come from a woman aged 40 to 49 with COVID-19, enrolled during active disease.

The chain links TRBV11-2 to TRBJ2-3; D might be TRBD2 (5 bases). CDR3 size: 16 residues. CDR1 is SGHAT, CDR2 FQNNGV, per germline. Trimming cost V 4 bases and J 0 bases, with 14 bases left between them. Written as DNA, the CDR3 is TGTGCCAGCAGCTCACTAGGTGCATGGAGCACAGATACGCAGTATTTT. Its protein is CASSSLGAWSTDTQYF.

This clone was detected a few times. The chain recombines TRBV6-5 with TRBJ1-1, with TRBD1 as a possible D gene (5 bases). CDR1 is MNHEY, CDR2 SVGAGI, per germline. CDR3 length: 14 residues. Trimming pared 6 bases from V and 3 bases from J, leaving 14 bases between. CDR3 sequence: CASRLRLGDTEAFF. The CDR3 coding sequence is TGTGCCAGCAGGCTCCGTTTAGGGGACACTGAAGCTTTCTTT.

This chain links TRBV2 with TRBJ2-3; TRBD2 matches at 7 bases. Germline CDR1 and CDR2: SNHLY and FYNNEI. This CDR3 region has 13 residues. J gave up 0 bases and V 8 bases, and 2 bases lay outside the gene matches. This CDR3 is CASPTSSTDTQYF. The CDR3 DNA is TGTGCCAGCCCGACTAGCAGCACAGATACGCAGTATTTT.

This clone was recorded once. The chain combines TRBV19 with TRBJ1-6; 7 positions match TRBD1. J gave up 7 bases and V 4 bases, and 7 bases lay outside the gene matches. There are 15 residues in the CDR3. The germline CDR1 and CDR2 sequences are LNHDA and SQIVND (reference sequence). CDR3 coding DNA: TGTGCCAGTAGTACCAGACAGGGTTGGAATTCACCCCTCCACTTT. Translated: CASSTRQGWNSPLHF.

The V and J genes are TRBV7-2 and TRBJ2-5; possible D gene TRBD1, 6 bases. CDR3 length: 15 amino acids. V shed 5 bases and J shed 1 base, with 14 bases lying between them. CDR1 is SGHTA, CDR2 FQGNSA, per germline. The CDR3 loop reads CASSRDKGFQETQYF. The CDR3 region has the DNA TGTGCCAGCAGCCGGGACAAGGGGTTCCAAGAGACCCAGTACTTC.

This sequence joins TRBV9 and TRBJ1-3; the D is unclear. The CDR3 has 16 amino acids. V dropped 4 bases and J dropped 2 bases, with 16 bases sitting between them. CDR1 SGDLS and CDR2 YYNGEE come from the germline V gene. For the CDR3, the DNA is TGTGCCAGCAGCATTAGCCCCGGGTCCACTGGAAACACCATATATTTT. It encodes CASSISPGSTGNTIYF.

The rearrangement joins TRBV29-1 to TRBJ1-3; D unresolved. The CDR3 runs to 11 residues. Per germline, CDR1 SQVTM and CDR2 ANQGSEA. With 4 bases removed from V and 8 bases from J, the gap between germline ends came to 9 bases. The CDR3 spells CSVGRRDTIYF. CDR3 bases: TGCAGCGTTGGACGGAGGGACACCATATATTTT.

The genes are TRBV7-2 and TRBJ1-2; D gene unclear. Per germline, CDR1 SGHTA and CDR2 FQGNSA. V shed 0 bases and J shed 3 bases, with 14 bases lying between them. The CDR3 is 16 residues long. CDR3 in amino acids: CASSLAGSLVDYGYTF. The CDR3, as DNA: TGTGCCAGCAGCTTAGCGGGCAGCCTTGTAGACTATGGCTACACCTTC.

J is TRBJ1-4 and V is TRBV18; D gene ambiguous. V lost 6 bases to trimming and J lost 5 bases, with 13 bases between them. CDR1 and CDR2 from the germline V gene are KGHSH and LQKENI. This CDR3 has 14 amino acids. In DNA, the CDR3 is TGTGCCAGCTCCGAGCTGGTTTCAAATGAAAAACTGTTTTTT. Translating it yields CASSELVSNEKLFF.

The J gene is TRBJ1-2, the V gene TRBV5-1; perhaps TRBD1 as D (6 bases). CDR1 and CDR2 from the germline V gene are SGHRS and YFSETQ. The V end was cut by 0 bases, the J end by 6 bases, with 12 bases between. There are 14 residues in the CDR3. As DNA, the CDR3 is TGCGCCAGCAGCTTGGAAGGCAGGGGAGATGGCTACACCTTC. Protein product: CASSLEGRGDGYTF. Drawing the rest from reference TRBV5-1 and TRBJ1-2, the complete variable domain is KAGVTQTPRYLIKTRGQQVTLSCSPISGHRSVSWYQQTPGQGLQFLFEYFSETQRNKGNFPGRFSGRQFSNSRSEMNVSTLELGDSALYLCASSLEGRGDGYTFGSGTRLTVV.

This clone came up a few times. The rearrangement uses TRBV25-1 and TRBJ2-2, with TRBD1 matching 8 bases. V gave up 2 bases and J gave up 3 bases; unmatched junction bases: 11. CDR1 MGHDK and CDR2 SYGVNS come from the germline V gene. CDR3 size: 18 residues. The CDR3 nucleotides are TGTGCCAGCAGTGAACCCCCGGACAGGGTGGACGACACCGGGGAGCTGTTTTTT. Translating gives CASSEPPDRVDDTGELFF.

The chain is built from TRBV19 and TRBJ2-7, with TRBD1 identical over 7 bases. The trim removed 4 bases at V and 0 bases at J, leaving 3 bases unmatched. Germline values: CDR1 LNHDA, CDR2 SQIVND (reference sequence). The CDR3 extends over 14 amino acids. CDR3 DNA: TGTGCCAGTAGTACCGGGACAGTCTCCTACGAGCAGTACTTC. Translating gives CASSTGTVSYEQYF.

The rearrangement links TRBV5-5 to TRBJ1-6; 7 positions match TRBD1. The length of the CDR3 is 14 residues. Trimming took 0 bases from V and 11 from J; bases not matched to a gene: 5. The germline CDR1 and CDR2 sequences are SGHKS and YYEKEE (reference sequence). CDR3 sequence (DNA): TGTGCCAGCAGCTTGGAGGGGGCAACGACACCCCTCCACTTT. It encodes CASSLEGATTPLHF.

This chain joins TRBV2 and TRBJ2-1; 7 nucleotides match TRBD2. V dropped 6 bases and J dropped 5; count of bases not matched to a gene: 7. Germline values: CDR1 SNHLY, CDR2 FYNNEI. CDR3 length equals 14 residues. CDR3 amino acids: CASRQSGIHNEQFF. Written as DNA, the CDR3 is TGTGCCAGCAGACAAAGCGGGATCCACAATGAGCAGTTCTTC.

This chain's CDR3 is CASSSGAWYYTF. Here the CDR3 DNA reads TGTGCCAGCAGCTCGGGAGCGTGGTACTACACCTTC. The chain recombines TRBV12-3 or TRBV12-4 with TRBJ1-2; D gene ambiguous. CDR3 length equals 12 residues. The germline V and J ends were trimmed by 6 bases and 10 bases, with 15 bases remaining between them.

The chain has TRBV7-9 and TRBJ1-5; possibly TRBD1 for D (5 bases). CDR3 length equals 14 residues. Germline CDR1 reads SEHNR; CDR2 reads FQNEAQ (reference sequence). Trimming removed 2 bases from V and 5 bases from J, with 10 bases in between. DNA for the CDR3: TGTGCCAGCAGCTTACCTGGGGGGGATCAGCCCCAGCATTTT. Amino acid sequence: CASSLPGGDQPQHF.

The chain joins TRBV4-1 to TRBJ2-7, with unresolved D. The V gene's germline CDR1 is MGHRA and CDR2 YSYEKL. The CDR3 runs 13 residues. Trimming stripped 0 bases from V and 3 bases from J, with 6 bases between. The CDR3 nucleotides are TGCGCCAGCAGCCAAGAGGGCAACTACGAGCAGTACTTC. It yields the protein CASSQEGNYEQYF.

The genes are TRBV30 and TRBJ1-2; D possibly corresponds to TRBD1 (5 bases). Trimming left V 0 bases short and J 6 bases short, with 11 bases between. Germline values: CDR1 GTSNPN, CDR2 SVGIG (reference sequence). The CDR3 spans 13 residues. CDR3 in DNA: TGTGCCTGGAGTGTGCAGGGCACCCATGGCTACACCTTC. This encodes CAWSVQGTHGYTF.

The chain employs TRBV4-2 and TRBJ1-4; 7 bases line up with TRBD1. The trim removed 4 bases at V and 3 bases at J, leaving 2 bases unmatched. Germline V gene lookup returns CDR1 LGHNA and CDR2 YNFKEQ. This CDR3 spans 14 amino acids. CDR3 residues: CASSRQGSNEKLFF. DNA of the CDR3: TGTGCCAGCAGCCGACAGGGATCTAATGAAAAACTGTTTTTT.

There are a few counts of this clone. The V gene is TRBV5-1, the J gene TRBJ2-2; TRBD1 is a possible D gene (6 bases). The V end lost 5 bases, the J end lost 5 bases, and 10 bases lay between the germline ends. In germline, CDR1 is SGHRS, CDR2 YFSETQ. The CDR3 is made up of 13 amino acids. The CDR3 is CASSPDRTGELFF. DNA of the CDR3: TGCGCCAGCAGTCCCGACAGGACCGGGGAGCTGTTTTTT.

The chain uses TRBV18 and TRBJ2-7; D is ambiguous. CDR1 is KGHSH, CDR2 LQKENI, per germline. CDR3 length equals 16 residues. V lost 0 bases and J lost 0, with 12 bases in between. CDR3 bases: TGTGCCAGCTCACCACCGGTGGCAGCTAGCTCCTACGAGCAGTACTTC. Protein: CASSPPVAASSYEQYF.

The chain uses TRBV5-1 and TRBJ2-1, with 12 bases that match TRBD2. With V trimmed by 4 bases and J by 4 bases, 3 bases remained unmatched. Germline-derived CDR1 and CDR2 are SGHRS and YFSETQ. The CDR3 length is 15 residues. The CDR3 DNA reads as TGCGCCAGCAGCGTGACTAGCGGGAGTTACAATGAGCAGTTCTTC. Protein: CASSVTSGSYNEQFF.

This clone was recorded once. The genes are TRBV24-1 and TRBJ1-1, with a weak D call TRBD1 (5 bases). The CDR3 extends over 14 amino acids. Germline V gene sequence: CDR1 KGHDR, CDR2 SFDVKD. Trimming took 6 bases from V and 1 from J, leaving 11 bases between them. The CDR3 DNA is TGTGCCACCAGTAAGGGGTCAGCGAACACTGAAGCTTTCTTT. This encodes CATSKGSANTEAFF.

This clone turned up a few times. This chain connects TRBV27 to TRBJ2-7; no definite D call. From germline, CDR1 is MNHEY and CDR2 SMNVEV (reference sequence). The CDR3 is 13 residues long. The V and J ends lost 5 bases and 0 bases respectively, with 8 bases between them. CDR3 sequence (DNA): TGTGCCAGCAGTCCACAGAGCTCCTACGAGCAGTACTTC. As protein: CASSPQSSYEQYF.

The rearrangement links TRBV11-3 to TRBJ2-7; the match to TRBD2 covers 10 bases. V lost 1 base, J lost 5 bases, and 2 bases stayed unmatched. Germline assignment: CDR1 SGHNT and CDR2 YENEEA. There are 14 residues in the CDR3. The CDR3 sequence is CASSLAAGGHEQYF. The CDR3 region has the DNA TGTGCCAGCAGCTTAGCAGCGGGAGGGCACGAGCAGTACTTC. The full variable domain, rest sourced from reference TRBV11-3 and TRBJ2-7, is EAGVVQSPRYKIIEKKQPVAFWCNPISGHNTLYWYLQNLGQGPELLIRYENEEAVDDSQLPKDRFSAERLKGVDSTLKIQPAELGDSAVYLCASSLAAGGHEQYFGPGTRLTVT.

The V call is TRBV27, the J call TRBJ1-2, with a possible D match to TRBD1 (6 bases). The CDR3 length is 14 residues. The germline gives CDR1 MNHEY, CDR2 SMNVEV (reference sequence). V gave up 5 bases and J gave up 7 bases, with 17 bases separating them. DNA of the CDR3: TGTGCCAGCAGTAGCAGGGGAGTTTTCTCTGGCTACACCTTC. This sequence encodes CASSSRGVFSGYTF.

The chain employs TRBV19 and TRBJ1-2; D perhaps matches TRBD1 (6 bases). The CDR3 length is 13 residues. The V end lost 7 bases, the J end lost 8 bases, and 17 bases lay between the germline ends. The germline CDR1 and CDR2 sequences are LNHDA and SQIVND (reference sequence). CDR3 sequence (DNA): TGTGCCAGTACACAGGGATTTTTAGGGGGCTACACCTTC. Protein sequence: CASTQGFLGGYTF.